This T cell receptor beta chain derives from a study of molecular identifiers for immune sequencing clone quantification. General study points: Spiked Jurkat TCR RNA equivalent to one cell reportedly surfaced among some 1 million naive cells.

Concerning this clonotype itself: Its target is not known. Just one base apart from a much larger clone, this may be a read error. The conserved phenylalanine or tryptophan is not found at the CDR3 terminus, so this likely reflects a read error.

Methods described previously, with TCR primers listed, were used for bulk TCR libraries. In TCRdb, the PCR reads were re-called with MiXCR into one record per CDR3 protein. The repertoire holds tens of thousands of distinct CDR3 sequences, with 24% as singletons. RNA fractions of 10%, 30% or 50% and about 19,000 to 1,100,000 sorted cells were the source of naive CD8 libraries. Trimming cost V 3 bases and J 0 bases, with 12 bases left between them. Germline CDR1 is KGHSH and CDR2 is LQKENI. The CDR3 length is 17 residues. The rearrangement uses TRBV18 and TRBJ2-6, with D perhaps assigned TRBD1 or TRBD2 (5 bases each). The sequenced sample was naive CD8+ T cells from blood, with Jurkat cell RNA spiked in. Regarding subset: FACS-sorted CD8+CD4-CCR7+CD45RA+ naive T cells. The source is a human donor in good health. Some libraries in this study had Jurkat cell RNA spiked in. The CDR3 sequence is CASSPGVLTSGANVLTS. DNA of the CDR3: TGTGCCAGCTCACCGGGGGTCCTGACCTCTGGGGCCAACGTCCTGACTTCC.